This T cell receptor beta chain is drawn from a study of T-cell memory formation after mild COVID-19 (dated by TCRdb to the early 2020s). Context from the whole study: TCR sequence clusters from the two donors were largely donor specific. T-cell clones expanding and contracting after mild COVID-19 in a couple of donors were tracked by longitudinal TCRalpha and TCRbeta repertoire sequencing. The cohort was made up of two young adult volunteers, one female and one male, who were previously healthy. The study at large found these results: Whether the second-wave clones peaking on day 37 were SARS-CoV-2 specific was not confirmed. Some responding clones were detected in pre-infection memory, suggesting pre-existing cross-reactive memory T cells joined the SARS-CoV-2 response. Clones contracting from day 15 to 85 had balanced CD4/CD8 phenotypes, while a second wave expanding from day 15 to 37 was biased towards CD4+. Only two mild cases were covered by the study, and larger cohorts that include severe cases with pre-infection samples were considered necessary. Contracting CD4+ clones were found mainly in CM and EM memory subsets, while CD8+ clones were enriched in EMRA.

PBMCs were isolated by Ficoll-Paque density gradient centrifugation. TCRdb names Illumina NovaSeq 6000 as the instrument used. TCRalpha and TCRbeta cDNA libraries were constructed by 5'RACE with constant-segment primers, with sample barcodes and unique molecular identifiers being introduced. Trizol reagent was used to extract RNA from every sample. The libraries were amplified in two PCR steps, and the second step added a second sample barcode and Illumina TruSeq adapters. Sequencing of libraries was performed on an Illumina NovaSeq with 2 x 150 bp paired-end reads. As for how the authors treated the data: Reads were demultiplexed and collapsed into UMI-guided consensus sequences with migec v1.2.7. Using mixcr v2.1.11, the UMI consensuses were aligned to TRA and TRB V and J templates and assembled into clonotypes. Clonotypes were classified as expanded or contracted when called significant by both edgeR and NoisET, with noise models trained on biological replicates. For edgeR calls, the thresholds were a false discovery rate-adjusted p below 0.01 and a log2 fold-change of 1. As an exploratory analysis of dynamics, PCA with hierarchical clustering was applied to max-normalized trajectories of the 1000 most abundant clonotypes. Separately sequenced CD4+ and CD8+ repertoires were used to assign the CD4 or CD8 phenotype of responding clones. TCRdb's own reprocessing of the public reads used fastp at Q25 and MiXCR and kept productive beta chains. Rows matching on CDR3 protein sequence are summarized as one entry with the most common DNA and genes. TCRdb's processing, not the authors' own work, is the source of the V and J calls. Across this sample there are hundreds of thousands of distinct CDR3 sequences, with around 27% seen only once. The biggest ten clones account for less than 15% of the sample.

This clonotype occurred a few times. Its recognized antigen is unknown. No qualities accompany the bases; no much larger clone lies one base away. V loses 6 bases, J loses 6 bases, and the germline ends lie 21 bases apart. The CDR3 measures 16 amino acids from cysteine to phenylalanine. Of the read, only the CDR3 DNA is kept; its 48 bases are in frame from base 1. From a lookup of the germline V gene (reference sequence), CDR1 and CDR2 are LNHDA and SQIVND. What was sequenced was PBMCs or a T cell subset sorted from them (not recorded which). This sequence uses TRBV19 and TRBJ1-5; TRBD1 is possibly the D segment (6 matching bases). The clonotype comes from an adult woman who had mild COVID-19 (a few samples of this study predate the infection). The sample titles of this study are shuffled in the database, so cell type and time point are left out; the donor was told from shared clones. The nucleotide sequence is TGTGCCAGTAGCCAACAAAAACAGGGTGGGGGTCAGCCCCAGCATTTT. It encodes CASSQQKQGGGQPQHF.